This T cell receptor (beta chain) was sequenced for a study of CD8+ T cells in alopecia areata. Turning to the study itself: Using the percentage of affected scalp area, treated patients' severity was scored.

Treatment: oral pan-JAK inhibitor, 5-10 mg twice daily. The CDR3 is 14 residues long. V lost 0 bases and J 2 bases, leaving 8 bases between the germline ends. Germline lookup yields CDR1 SGHNT and CDR2 YYREEE (reference sequence). Extraction of RNA preceded its reverse transcription into cDNA, which served as the sequencing template. Sequencing was performed with immunoSEQ multiplex PCR; in TCRdb, only in-frame clones are kept and a portion is missing. The sample consists of approximately 300,000 clones, about 62% of them appearing once. This clone was recorded a few times. The antigen is undetermined. Study-wide points: Scalp and blood samples kept many expanded lesional clones throughout tofacitinib. In scalp, tofacitinib significantly decreased clonality and expanded CD8+ clones among the top 100. Alphabeta T cells residing in normal skin are also sequenced in scalp samples.

This chain links TRBV5-4 with TRBJ2-5; D is uncertain. This TCR was sampled from a human donor with alopecia areata. The material sequenced was CD4+ T cells sorted from blood, taken at week 24, from a patient treated with tofacitinib. The CDR3: CASSLGAEQETQYF. The CDR3 bases are TGTGCCAGCAGCTTGGGGGCCGAACAAGAGACCCAGTACTTC.